This T cell receptor beta chain was captured in a study of T cell responses to AZD1222 COVID-19 vaccine. Method: immunoSEQ multiplex PCR; TCRdb's copy keeps in-frame clones and lacks some. The repertoire consists of approximately 260,000 clones, with 80% to 95% occurring once and the leading ten covering less than 0.6%. As for this clone: Its antigen remains unidentified.

Findings of the study overall: Only 5 or 6 people who got AZD1222 tested seropositive at baseline. Elevations in Spike-specific TCR breadth and depth followed administration of two AZD1222 doses.

V lost 0 bases and J lost 8, with 10 bases in between. CDR1 is LGHNA and CDR2 is YSLEER in the germline V gene. The CDR3 is 13 residues long. The material was peripheral blood, obtained on day 0 of AZD1222 vaccination. The sequence came from an adult in good health. V usage is TRBV4-3 and J usage is TRBJ1-2; D unresolved. CDR3 region: CASSQDLFQGYTF. In DNA form, the CDR3 reads TGCGCCAGCAGCCAAGATCTTTTCCAGGGCTACACCTTC.